The 11 T cell receptor beta chains given below trace back to one sample, sequenced in a study of T cells in Graves' hyperthyroidism and ophthalmopathy. TCR beta CDR3 regions were amplified from RNA. TCR CDR3 regions were first amplified by RT-PCR with HTBI primers. TCRdb ran MiXCR on the multiplex PCR reads and lists one entry per CDR3 protein. Of about 420,000 distinct CDR3 sequences listed, less than 20% are singletons. Material: blood. The receptors originated from a woman younger than 30 with Graves' hyperthyroidism.

This clonotype appeared a few times. A read error may be the cause here, since a much bigger clone is one base away. The rearrangement joins TRBV29-1 to TRBJ2-5; 9 bases line up with TRBD1. V lost 7 bases and J lost 5; bases outside the gene matches: 8. The CDR3 spans 13 residues. Germline CDR1 SQVTM, CDR2 ANQGSEA. CDR3 in DNA: TGCAGCGGATCAACAGGGGGCTCGGAGACCCAGTACTTC. Protein sequence: CSGSTGGSETQYF.

This clonotype has a count of ten or more. The J gene is TRBJ1-2, the V gene TRBV6-1; 9 bases line up with TRBD1. The germline V gene has CDR1 MNHNS and CDR2 SASEGT. The CDR3 runs 12 residues. J gave up 5 bases and V 11 bases, and 6 bases lay outside the gene matches. The CDR3 region is CAAQGQGYGYTF. Written as DNA, the CDR3 is TGTGCCGCGCAGGGACAGGGATATGGCTACACCTTC.

The CDR3 nucleotides read TGTGCCAGCGCGCCACGGACTAGCGGGGGAGGAGATACGCAGTATTTT. Translating it yields CASAPRTSGGGDTQYF. The chain uses TRBV6-1 and TRBJ2-3; TRBD2 agrees at 13 bases. Unmatched junction bases numbered 10, after V lost 8 bases and J lost 5 bases. Germline CDR1 MNHNS, CDR2 SASEGT. This CDR3 has 16 residues.

This clonotype has a count of ten or more. CDR3 nucleotide sequence: TGTGCCAGCAGTGGACTAGCGTGGAGCTCCTACGAGCAGTACTTC. This codes for CASSGLAWSSYEQYF. J is TRBJ2-7 and V is TRBV2, with 8 nucleotides matching TRBD2. V shed 4 bases and J 0 bases; nucleotides not matched to a gene: 5. CDR3 length: 15 amino acids. Germline values: CDR1 SNHLY, CDR2 FYNNEI.

V usage is TRBV20-1 and J usage is TRBJ2-2; D unresolved. Per germline, CDR1 DFQATT and CDR2 SNEGSKA (reference sequence). The ends were cut back, 6 bases at V and 5 bases at J, with 16 bases in the middle. This CDR3 is built from 14 residues. The CDR3 nucleotides read TGCAGTGCACATGACACTTCTACTACCGGGGAGCTGTTTTTT. Translation: CSAHDTSTTGELFF.

This clonotype has at least ten counts. The V gene is TRBV20-1, the J gene TRBJ2-5; maybe TRBD2 (6 bases). CDR1 is DFQATT, CDR2 SNEGSKA, per germline (reference sequence). Trimming stripped 6 bases from V and 1 base from J, with 15 bases between. The length of the CDR3 is 14 residues. As DNA, the CDR3 is TGCAGTGCCAAGTTGGGGACTGCCCAAGAGACCCAGTACTTC. Protein product: CSAKLGTAQETQYF.

This clonotype has a count of ten or more. The chain carries TRBV24-1 and TRBJ2-1, with D perhaps matching TRBD2 (6 bases). Germline V gene data show CDR1 as KGHDR and CDR2 as SFDVKD. The CDR3 has 15 amino acids. V lost 10 bases and J lost 7, with 22 bases in between. The CDR3 DNA reads TGTGCCACAGCCTCCACGGGGACGGCGGGGAATGAGCAGTTCTTC. The encoded protein is CATASTGTAGNEQFF.

This sequence joins TRBV7-9 and TRBJ1-2; 7 bases map to TRBD1. The germline V gene encodes CDR1 SEHNR and CDR2 FQNEAQ (reference sequence). V gave up 4 bases and J gave up 6 bases; unmatched junction bases: 5. This CDR3 has 13 amino acids. This chain's CDR3 is CASSSGQIDGYTF. CDR3 nucleotides: TGTGCCAGCAGCTCGGGACAGATCGATGGCTACACCTTC.

This clonotype showed up many times. This chain connects TRBV28 to TRBJ1-2; D ambiguous. Germline CDR1 MDHEN, CDR2 SYDVKM. The CDR3 totals 13 residues. Trimming shortened V by 3 bases and J by 4 bases, and 9 bases separated the two germline ends. The CDR3 spells CASSFGPTYGYTF. The CDR3 region has the DNA TGTGCCAGCAGTTTTGGGCCGACCTATGGCTACACCTTC.

The rearrangement links TRBV25-1 to TRBJ1-3; TRBD1 matches at 8 bases. This CDR3 comprises 17 residues. Trimming removed 7 bases from V and 2 bases from J; junction bases left unmatched: 13. CDR1 is MGHDK, CDR2 SYGVNS, per germline. CDR3: CASTGGAGGLPGNTIYF. DNA for the CDR3: TGTGCCAGCACTGGGGGTGCAGGGGGCCTACCTGGAAACACCATATATTTT. The variable domain in full, with the rest retrieved from reference TRBV25-1 and TRBJ1-3, is EADIYQTPRYLVIGTGKKITLECSQTMGHDKMYWYQQDPGMELHLIHYSYGVNSTEKGDLSSESTVSRIRTEHFPLTLESARPSHTSQYLCASTGGAGGLPGNTIYFGEGSWLTVV.

This clonotype has at least ten counts. This chain links TRBV7-2 with TRBJ2-3, with TRBD2 matching over 10 bases. V lost 1 base to trimming and J lost 1 base; unmatched junction nucleotides: 5. Germline CDR1 is SGHTA and CDR2 is FQGNSA. CDR3 size: 17 residues. This CDR3 is CASSLDRAGGGTDTQYF. CDR3 nucleotides: TGTGCCAGCAGCTTAGACCGAGCGGGAGGGGGCACAGATACGCAGTATTTT.